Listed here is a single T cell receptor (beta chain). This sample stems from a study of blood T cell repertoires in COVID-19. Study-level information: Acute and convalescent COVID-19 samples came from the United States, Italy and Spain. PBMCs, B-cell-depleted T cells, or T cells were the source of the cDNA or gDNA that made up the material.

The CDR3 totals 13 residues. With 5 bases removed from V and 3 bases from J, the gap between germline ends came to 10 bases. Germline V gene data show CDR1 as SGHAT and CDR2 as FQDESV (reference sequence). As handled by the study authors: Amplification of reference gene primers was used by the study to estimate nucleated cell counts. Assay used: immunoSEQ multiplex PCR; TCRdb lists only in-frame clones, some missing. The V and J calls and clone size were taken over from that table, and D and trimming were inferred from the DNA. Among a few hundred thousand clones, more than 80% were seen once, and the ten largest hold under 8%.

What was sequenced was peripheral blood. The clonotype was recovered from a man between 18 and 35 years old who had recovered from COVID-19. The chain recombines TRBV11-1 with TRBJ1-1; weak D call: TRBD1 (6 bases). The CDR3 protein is CASSPGQYTEAFF. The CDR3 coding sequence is TGTGCCAGCAGCCCTGGACAGTACACTGAAGCTTTCTTT.